A single sample is the source of the 7 T cell receptor beta chains below, sequenced in a study of shared clonotypes between healthy human individuals. Libraries were prepared by immunoSEQ multiplex PCR; TCRdb keeps only in-frame clonotypes and omits some of them. The top ten clones hold about 42% of a sample with some 95,000 clones, roughly two thirds of them seen once. The sample was memory CD8+ T cells sorted from blood. Subset described: CD45RO+ cells pooled with CCR7-negative TemRA cells. The origin of the receptors is a man under 40 in good health.

The J gene is TRBJ2-7, the V gene TRBV6-5; D ambiguous. V lost 6 bases and J lost 3, with 9 bases in between. The CDR3 contains 12 residues. CDR1 and CDR2 from the germline V gene are MNHEY and SVGAGI. CDR3 DNA sequence: TGTGCCAGCAGGAGGCTGGACTACGAGCAGTACTTC. Translation gives CASRRLDYEQYF.

The chain couples TRBV25-1 to TRBJ1-2; D possibly corresponds to TRBD1 (6 bases). Looked up from germline, CDR1 is MGHDK and CDR2 is SYGVNS. The CDR3 sequence is 14 residues long. Trimming removed 3 bases from V and 3 bases from J, with 11 bases in between. CDR3 sequence: CASSEWTADYGYTF. DNA for the CDR3: TGTGCCAGCAGTGAGTGGACAGCAGACTATGGCTACACCTTC.

V usage is TRBV19 and J usage is TRBJ2-3; no clear D. The germline V and J ends were trimmed by 8 bases and 2 bases, with 14 bases remaining between them. The germline CDR1 and CDR2 sequences are LNHDA and SQIVND (reference sequence). This CDR3 has 14 residues. The CDR3 is CASQIAANTDTQYF. The CDR3 bases are TGTGCCAGTCAGATTGCGGCGAACACAGATACGCAGTATTTT. The full variable domain, completed using reference TRBV19 and TRBJ2-3, is DGGITQSPKYLFRKEGQNVTLSCEQNLNHDAMYWYRQDPGQGLRLIYYSQIVNDFQKGDIAEGYSVSREKKESFPLTVTSAQKNPTAFYLCASQIAANTDTQYFGPGTRLTVL.

This clone was seen more than once but under ten times. The rearrangement links TRBV7-9 to TRBJ2-2; 9 bases match TRBD1. This CDR3 is built from 16 residues. The germline V gene has CDR1 SEHNR and CDR2 FQNEAQ (reference sequence). V lost 7 bases and J lost 6; bases outside the gene matches: 12. In DNA form, the CDR3 reads TGTGCCAGCAACCCTCCGGGACAGGGATCGGCCGGGGAGCTGTTTTTT. Translating it yields CASNPPGQGSAGELFF.

The J gene is TRBJ2-7, the V gene TRBV15, with 9 bases aligning to TRBD1. Germline V gene lookup returns CDR1 LNHNV and CDR2 YYDKDF (reference sequence). V lost 6 bases, J lost 3 bases, and 9 bases stayed unmatched. This CDR3 spans 15 amino acids. CDR3 loop: CATRPSDRGYYEQYF. In nucleotides, the CDR3 is TGTGCCACCAGGCCTTCGGACAGGGGTTACTACGAGCAGTACTTC.

This clone was found once. V and J are TRBV6-5 and TRBJ2-5; D may be TRBD2 (6 bases). The length of the CDR3 is 15 residues. Germline assignment: CDR1 MNHEY and CDR2 SVGAGI. Trimming took off 3 bases at V and 4 bases at J, with 15 bases between the two ends. The CDR3 DNA is TGTGCCAGCAGTTATAGAGGGACTCAAGGAGAGACCCAGTACTTC. Translating it yields CASSYRGTQGETQYF.

On this clone: A read error is possible here, since a much larger clone lies one base away. Other nucleotide sequences in the sample specify the same CDR3. The chain joins TRBV30 to TRBJ2-5; D not resolved. This CDR3 contains 10 residues. Trimming took 3 bases from V and 3 from J, leaving 2 bases between them. Looked up from germline, CDR1 is GTSNPN and CDR2 is SVGIG (reference sequence). CDR3 DNA: TGTGCCTGGAGGAAAGAGACCCAGTACTTC. This codes for CAWRKETQYF.